The 19 T cell receptor beta chains in this list originate from one sample, sequenced in a study of blood T cell repertoires in COVID-19. The repertoire was sequenced with immunoSEQ multiplex PCR; TCRdb's copy has only in-frame clones and lacks some. The table shows 100,000 to 150,000 clones, with 65% to 85% occurring only once. The sample comprised peripheral blood. The receptor source for this set is a man between 65 and 85 years old with acute or convalescent COVID-19.

This clone showed up many times. The chain is built from TRBV3-1 (or the pseudogene TRBV3-2) and TRBJ1-4; D perhaps matches TRBD1 (5 bases). V lost 5 bases and J lost 0, with 10 bases in between. Germline CDR1 reads LGHDT; CDR2 reads YNNKEL (reference sequence). The CDR3 extends over 15 amino acids. CDR3 bases: TGTGCCAGCAGCACAGTAGGGGCAACTAATGAAAAACTGTTTTTT. Translation gives CASSTVGATNEKLFF.

The rearrangement links TRBV6-6 to TRBJ1-5; D might be TRBD1 (5 bases). V was pared by 2 bases and J by 2 bases, with 10 bases between. Germline CDR1 reads MNHNY; CDR2 reads SVGAGI (reference sequence). This CDR3 spans 15 amino acids. The CDR3 protein is CASSYDGRGNQPQHF. DNA for the CDR3: TGTGCCAGCAGTTACGACGGCAGGGGCAATCAGCCCCAGCATTTT.

This chain joins TRBV2 and TRBJ2-2, with D tentatively TRBD1 (5 bases). Per the germline V gene, CDR1 is SNHLY and CDR2 is FYNNEI. V was cut by 4 bases and J by 2 bases, with 5 bases left in between. The CDR3 length is 13 residues. The CDR3 protein is CASSGGNTGELFF. CDR3 bases: TGTGCCAGCAGTGGGGGCAACACCGGGGAGCTGTTTTTT.

The rearrangement uses TRBV28 and TRBJ2-1; 7 nucleotides agree with TRBD1. Germline loops: CDR1 MDHEN, CDR2 SYDVKM. The trim removed 6 bases at V and 4 bases at J, leaving 12 bases unmatched. The CDR3 runs 16 residues. The CDR3 nucleotides are TGTGCCAGCAGCCAGTATTCCGGGACAGCTTACAATGAGCAGTTCTTC. Its protein product is CASSQYSGTAYNEQFF.

The chain uses TRBV5-4 and TRBJ2-7; 7 positions match TRBD1. Unmatched junction bases numbered 8, after V lost 3 bases and J lost 2 bases. Germline CDR1 reads SGHNT; CDR2 reads YYREEE (reference sequence). CDR3 length: 15 residues. CDR3 amino acids: CASSWGQGVAYEQYF. The CDR3 nucleotides are TGTGCCAGCAGCTGGGGCCAGGGGGTCGCCTACGAGCAGTACTTC.

The gene calls are TRBV5-6 and TRBJ1-2; D remains unclear. CDR1 and CDR2 from the germline V gene are SGHDT and YYEEEE. The CDR3 spans 15 residues. V gave up 1 base and J gave up 4 bases, with 14 bases separating them. CDR3 nucleotides: TGTGCCAGCAGCTTGAGGGAGGGCGGAGTCTATGGCTACACCTTC. It encodes CASSLREGGVYGYTF. The variable domain in full, with the rest retrieved from reference TRBV5-6 and TRBJ1-2, is DAGVTQSPTHLIKTRGQQVTLRCSPKSGHDTVSWYQQALGQGPQFIFQYYEEEERQRGNFPDRFSGHQFPNYSSELNVNALLLGDSALYLCASSLREGGVYGYTFGSGTRLTVV.

The V and J genes are TRBV4-2 and TRBJ1-2, with D unresolved. Germline lookup yields CDR1 LGHNA and CDR2 YNFKEQ. V lost 1 base and J 8 bases, leaving 20 bases between the germline ends. The CDR3 length is 16 residues. CDR3 in amino acids: CASSQVTHEGEEGYTF. Written as DNA, the CDR3 is TGTGCCAGCAGCCAAGTTACTCATGAGGGTGAGGAGGGCTACACCTTC.

The rearrangement links TRBV29-1 to TRBJ2-3, with 7 nucleotides matching TRBD2. Germline V gene lookup returns CDR1 SQVTM and CDR2 ANQGSEA. V shed 4 bases and J 8 bases; nucleotides not matched to a gene: 12. This CDR3 region has 14 residues. For the CDR3, the DNA is TGCAGCGTTGCGACGGCGGGGGTCGGCGGTACGCAGTATTTT. Translated: CSVATAGVGGTQYF.

J is TRBJ1-1 and V is TRBV18, with unresolved D. The V and J ends lost 3 bases and 0 bases respectively, with 8 bases between them. The CDR3 length is 14 residues. Looked up from germline, CDR1 is KGHSH and CDR2 is LQKENI. CDR3 region: CASSPLTVNTEAFF. CDR3 sequence (DNA): TGTGCCAGCTCACCTTTAACAGTGAACACTGAAGCTTTCTTT.

The rearrangement joins TRBV4-2 to TRBJ2-5, with D perhaps matching TRBD1 (6 bases). The CDR3 loop spans 13 amino acids. Trimming took off 3 bases at V and 5 bases at J, with 10 bases between the two ends. Germline CDR1 is LGHNA and CDR2 is YNFKEQ. The CDR3 sequence: CASSHPRGETQYF. As DNA, the CDR3 is TGTGCCAGCAGCCATCCCAGGGGTGAGACCCAGTACTTC.

Details on this clone: At one boundary the junction diverges from the germline segment, which might be a read error. The chain carries TRBV7-9 and TRBJ1-1, with unresolved D. Germline loops: CDR1 SEHNR, CDR2 FQNEAQ (reference sequence). The CDR3 is made up of 13 amino acids. DNA of the CDR3: TGTGCCAGTAGCTTAGCGCTTGGGCAAGAAGCTTTCTTT. Translation: CASSLALGQEAFF.

The chain carries TRBV4-1 and TRBJ2-2, with D possibly matching TRBD1 (6 bases). The CDR3 is 16 amino acids. Trimming took 0 bases from V and 5 from J, leaving 13 bases between them. Germline V CDR1 and CDR2: MGHRA, YSYEKL. The CDR3, as DNA: TGCGCCAGCAGCCAAGAGTCAGGGGCACGGACCGGGGAGCTGTTTTTT. Translating gives CASSQESGARTGELFF.

The gene calls are TRBV5-4 and TRBJ2-5; 8 bases align to TRBD1. V trimming: 2 bases; J trimming: 5 bases; junction bases outside the gene matches: 11. The germline V gene encodes CDR1 SGHNT and CDR2 YYREEE (reference sequence). This CDR3 has 16 residues. CDR3 sequence: CASSFPRQGTGETQYF. The CDR3 DNA reads as TGTGCCAGCAGCTTTCCTCGACAGGGGACCGGGGAGACCCAGTACTTC.

This chain connects TRBV5-8 to TRBJ2-5; D gene unclear. With 0 bases removed from V and 1 base from J, the gap between germline ends came to 16 bases. Per the germline V gene, CDR1 is SGHTS and CDR2 is YDEGEE. The CDR3 extends over 17 amino acids. The CDR3 sequence: CASSLALMASTQETQYF. The CDR3 nucleotides are TGTGCCAGCAGCTTGGCCTTGATGGCTAGTACCCAAGAGACCCAGTACTTC.

The chain carries TRBV28 and TRBJ2-7, with D hard to call. Deletions cut 3 bases from V and 0 bases from J, with 9 bases between. The CDR3 has 14 amino acids. CDR1 and CDR2 from the germline V gene are MDHEN and SYDVKM. The CDR3 sequence: CASSLWAGSYEQYF. The DNA for the CDR3 is TGTGCCAGCAGTTTGTGGGCCGGCTCCTACGAGCAGTACTTC. Drawing the rest from reference TRBV28 and TRBJ2-7, the complete variable domain is DVKVTQSSRYLVKRTGEKVFLECVQDMDHENMFWYRQDPGLGLRLIYFSYDVKMKEKGDIPEGYSVSREKKERFSLILESASTNQTSMYLCASSLWAGSYEQYFGPGTRLTVT.

The CDR3 DNA reads TGTGCCAGCAGCTTGAGGCCAGGAGAGACCCAGTACTTC. It translates to CASSLRPGETQYF. The V call is TRBV5-4, the J call TRBJ2-5; D gene uncertain. CDR1 and CDR2 (germline): SGHNT, YYREEE (reference sequence). The CDR3 spans 13 residues. Trimming stripped 1 base from V and 4 bases from J, with 8 bases between.

The chain recombines TRBV18 with TRBJ1-2, with D perhaps TRBD1 (5 bases). Trimming pared 0 bases from V and 6 bases from J, leaving 14 bases between. Germline V gene lookup returns CDR1 KGHSH and CDR2 LQKENI. The CDR3 runs to 15 residues. CDR3 region: CASSPPEPGNHGYTF. For the CDR3, the DNA is TGTGCCAGCTCACCACCGGAGCCAGGGAATCATGGCTACACCTTC.

The chain links TRBV4-1 to TRBJ2-4; D remains unclear. The germline V gene encodes CDR1 MGHRA and CDR2 YSYEKL. V lost 0 bases, J lost 0 bases, and 3 bases lay in between. There are 14 residues in the CDR3. The CDR3 DNA is TGCGCCAGCAGCCAAGATAGAGCCAAAAACATTCAGTACTTC. This encodes CASSQDRAKNIQYF.

The chain's CDR3 is CASSLGGTSTDTQYF. In DNA, the CDR3 is TGTGCCAGCAGCTTGGGTGGTACTAGCACAGATACGCAGTATTTT. The chain is built from TRBV5-4 and TRBJ2-3, with D hard to call. V was pared by 0 bases and J by 0 bases, with 8 bases between. The CDR3 contains 15 residues. The germline CDR1 and CDR2 sequences are SGHNT and YYREEE (reference sequence).